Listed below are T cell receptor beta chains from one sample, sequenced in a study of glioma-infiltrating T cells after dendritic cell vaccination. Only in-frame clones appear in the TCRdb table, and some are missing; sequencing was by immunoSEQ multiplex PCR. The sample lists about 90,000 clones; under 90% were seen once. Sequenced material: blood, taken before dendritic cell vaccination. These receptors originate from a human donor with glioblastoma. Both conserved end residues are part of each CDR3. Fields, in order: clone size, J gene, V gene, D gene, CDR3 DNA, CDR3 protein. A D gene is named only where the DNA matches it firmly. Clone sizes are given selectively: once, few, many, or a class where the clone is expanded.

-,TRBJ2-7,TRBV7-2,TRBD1,TGTGCCAGCAGCTTAGGGACAGGAATGGGCGAGCAGTACTTC,CASSLGTGMGEQYF
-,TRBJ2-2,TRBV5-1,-,TGCGCCAGCAGCTTCGGGTCCCCCTGGGAGCTGTTTTTT,CASSFGSPWELFF
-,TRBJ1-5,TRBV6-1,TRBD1,TGTGCCAGCAGTGAAGGGTCAGGGGGACTCAATCAGCCCCAGCATTTT,CASSEGSGGLNQPQHF
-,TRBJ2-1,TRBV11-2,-,TGTGCCAGCACCCAGGGTCTGAGGAATGAGCAGTTCTTC,CASTQGLRNEQFF
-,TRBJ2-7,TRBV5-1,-,TGCGCCAGCAGCTTGGGTTTAGAAAAATACGAGCAGTACTTC,CASSLGLEKYEQYF
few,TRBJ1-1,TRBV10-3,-,TGTGCCATCCCGGGCCCGGGGGGGGTCGGGAATGAAGCTTTCTTT,CAIPGPGGVGNEAFF
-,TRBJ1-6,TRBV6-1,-,TGTGCCAGCCTAGAGGGTTCCCATAGTAATTCACCCCTCCACTTT,CASLEGSHSNSPLHF
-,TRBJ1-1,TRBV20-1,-,TGCAGTGCTAAAAATAATGAAGCTTTCTTT,CSAKNNEAFF
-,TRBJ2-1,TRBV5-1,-,TGCGCCAGCAGCTATGTCGGACTAACGGGAGAAGGGCAGTTCTTC,CASSYVGLTGEGQFF
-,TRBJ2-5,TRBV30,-,TGTGCCTGGCCTAACAGGGAAGAGACCCAGTACTTC,CAWPNREETQYF
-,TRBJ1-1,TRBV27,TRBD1,TGTGCCAGCAGTCCATACCCAGGGGGCACGAACACTGAAGCTTTCTTT,CASSPYPGGTNTEAFF
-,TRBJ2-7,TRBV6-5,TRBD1,TGTGCCAGCAGTTACTCGAACAGGGGGCGCTCCTACGAGCAGTACTTC,CASSYSNRGRSYEQYF
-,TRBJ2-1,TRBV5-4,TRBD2,TGTGCCAGCAGCCCCAGACTAGCGGGGGACAATGAGCAGTTCTTC,CASSPRLAGDNEQFF
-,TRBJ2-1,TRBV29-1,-,TGCAGCGTTGTCTGGTCGGGGAACAATGAGCAGTTCTTC,CSVVWSGNNEQFF
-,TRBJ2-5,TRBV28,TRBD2,TGTGCCAGCAGTTTTCGGACTAGCGAGACCCAGTACTTC,CASSFRTSETQYF
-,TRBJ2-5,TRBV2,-,TGTGCCAGCAGTGAAGCGCGTGGGCGAGCCGACTTC,CASSEARGRADF
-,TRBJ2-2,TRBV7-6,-,TGTGCCAGCAGCTTAGCTAGTGTTTACACCGGGGAGCTGTTTTTT,CASSLASVYTGELFF
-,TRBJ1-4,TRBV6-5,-,TGTGCCAGCAGTTTTCGGACAGCACCTAATGAAAAACTGTTTTTT,CASSFRTAPNEKLFF
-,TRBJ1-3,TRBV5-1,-,TGCGCCAGCAGCTTGGAAAGGGGTCCTGGAAACACCATATATTTT,CASSLERGPGNTIYF
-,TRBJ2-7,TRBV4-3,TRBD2,TGCGCCAGCAGCCAAGAGCCGTCGGGTAGCGGGAGCTACGAGCAGTACTTC,CASSQEPSGSGSYEQYF
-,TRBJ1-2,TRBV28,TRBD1,TGTGCCAGTAACCTACAGGGGAGAATAGGGGTAGGTGGCTACACCTTC,CASNLQGRIGVGGYTF
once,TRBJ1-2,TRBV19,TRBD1,TGTGCCAGTAGGGACAGGGGCTACTATGGCTACACCTTC,CASRDRGYYGYTF
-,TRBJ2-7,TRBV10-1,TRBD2,TGCGCCAGCACCTCCGGGGCTAGCGGGCACGAGCAGTACTTC,CASTSGASGHEQYF
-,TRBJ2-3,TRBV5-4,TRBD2,TGTGCCAGCAGCTTGGGGGCTAGCGGGAACACAGATACGCAGTATTTT,CASSLGASGNTDTQYF
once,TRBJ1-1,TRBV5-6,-,TGTGCCAGCAGCTTGAGGGGGATCGGGAGGAGCGTCGCTGAAGCTTTCTTT,CASSLRGIGRSVAEAFF
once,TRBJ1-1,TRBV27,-,TGTGCCAGCAGTTCGGGACATTTGAACACTGAAGCTTTCTTT,CASSSGHLNTEAFF
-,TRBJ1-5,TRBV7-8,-,TGTGCCAGCCGCGATACAGGGAACCAGCCCCAGCATTTT,CASRDTGNQPQHF
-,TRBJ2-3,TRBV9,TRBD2,TGTGCCAGCAGCGGTCTCGGCGGGAGCCTCACAGATACGCAGTATTTT,CASSGLGGSLTDTQYF
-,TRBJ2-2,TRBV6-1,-,TGTGCCAGCAGACCCGGGACACTTAACACCGGGGAGCTGTTTTTT,CASRPGTLNTGELFF
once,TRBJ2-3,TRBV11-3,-,TGTGCCAGCAGCCCAGGTTCGGGAGACTCAGATACGCAGTATTTT,CASSPGSGDSDTQYF
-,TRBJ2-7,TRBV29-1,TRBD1,TGCAGCGCTGGGGGTGGGACAGGGGTAAACGAGCAGTACTTC,CSAGGGTGVNEQYF
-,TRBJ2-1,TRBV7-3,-,TGTGCCAGCTGTTCCGGCGCGGCCTACAATGAGCAGTTCTTC,CASCSGAAYNEQFF
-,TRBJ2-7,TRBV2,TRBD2,TGTGCCAGCAGTGAACGCAGGACTAGCGACGAGCAGTACTTC,CASSERRTSDEQYF
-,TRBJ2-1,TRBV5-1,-,TGCGCCAGCAGCCTGTCGCGCGGGCGTGAGCAGTTCTTC,CASSLSRGREQFF
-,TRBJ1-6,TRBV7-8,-,TGTGCCAGCAGGCCACAGGTGACAAGCTCCTATAATTCACCCCTCCACTTT,CASRPQVTSSYNSPLHF
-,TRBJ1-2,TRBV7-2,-,TGTGCCAGCAGCTTAGGCGGGGGGGGTGGCTACACCTTC,CASSLGGGGGYTF
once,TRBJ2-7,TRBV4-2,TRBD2,TGTGCCAGCAGCCATGGACTAGCGGGAGGGAGCAACGAGCAGTACTTC,CASSHGLAGGSNEQYF
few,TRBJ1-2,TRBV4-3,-,TGCGCCAGCAGCCCGGGGCAGGGGTATGGCTACACCTTC,CASSPGQGYGYTF
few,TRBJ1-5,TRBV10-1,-,TGCGCCAGCAGTGCCGGGAGCAATCAGCCCCAGCATTTT,CASSAGSNQPQHF
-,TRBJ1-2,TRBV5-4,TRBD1,TGTGCCAGCAGCCGTATGATGGGACAGAACGTCAACTATGGCTACACCTTC,CASSRMMGQNVNYGYTF
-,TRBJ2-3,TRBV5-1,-,TGCGCCAGCAGCTCGGGACACCGCACAGATACGCAGTATTTT,CASSSGHRTDTQYF
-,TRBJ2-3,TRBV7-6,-,TGTGCCAGCAGCTCTGACAGGTTCAGCACAGATACGCAGTATTTT,CASSSDRFSTDTQYF
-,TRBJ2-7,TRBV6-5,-,TGTGCCAGCACCGGGAGAAGGAACGAGCAGTACTTC,CASTGRRNEQYF
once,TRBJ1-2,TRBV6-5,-,TGTGCCAGCAGTTACTCGGCATTCAACTATGGCTACACCTTC,CASSYSAFNYGYTF
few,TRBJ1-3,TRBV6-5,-,TGTGCCAGCAGCCGTGACAGGAACTCTGGAAACACCATATATTTT,CASSRDRNSGNTIYF
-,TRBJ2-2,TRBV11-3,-,TGTGCCAGCAGCAACACTAGAAACACCGGGGAGCTGTTTTTT,CASSNTRNTGELFF
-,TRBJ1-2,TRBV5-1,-,TGCGCCAGCAGCTGGGGGGTTCAAGAGGGCTACACCTTC,CASSWGVQEGYTF
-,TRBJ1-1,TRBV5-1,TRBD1,TGCGCCAGCAGCTTCCGGGACAGGGGTATTGTGAACACTGAAGCTTTCTTT,CASSFRDRGIVNTEAFF
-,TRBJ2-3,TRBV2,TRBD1,TGTGCCAGCAGTGCTCGGACAGGGGGGCCAGATACGCAGTATTTT,CASSARTGGPDTQYF
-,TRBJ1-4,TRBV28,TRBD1,TGTGCCAGCAGTTCACCCCAGGACAGGGAACTGTTTTTT,CASSSPQDRELFF